This T cell receptor (beta chain) was profiled in a study of blood T cell repertoires in COVID-19. Study in general: Collection of acute and convalescent COVID-19 samples took place in the United States, Italy and Spain. Nucleic acid was either cDNA or gDNA, and it came from T cells, B-cell-depleted T cells, or PBMCs.

Original data processing: Quantification of nucleated cells was approximated via reference gene primer amplification. Sequencing used immunoSEQ multiplex PCR; TCRdb keeps in-frame clones, though not all of them. That table is the source of V, J and clone size, and D and trimming were worked out from the DNA. The profile shows 86,000 or so clones, approximately 80% of them singletons. This clone was detected once. This TCR came from a man in his 70s with acute or convalescent COVID-19. The source material was peripheral blood.

The CDR3 region has the DNA TGTGCCAGCAGCCGGCCCAAGGGGGAGGAGACCCAGTACTTC. Translating gives CASSRPKGEETQYF. The chain recombines TRBV6-6 with TRBJ2-5, with D possibly being TRBD1 (6 bases). The V end was cut by 6 bases, the J end by 5 bases, with 16 bases between. Per germline, CDR1 MNHNY and CDR2 SVGAGI (reference sequence). The length of the CDR3 is 14 residues.